This TCR beta chain was retrieved from a study of T cells in Graves' hyperthyroidism and ophthalmopathy. V shed 0 bases and J 3 bases; nucleotides not matched to a gene: 9. There are 17 residues in the CDR3. Germline-derived CDR1 and CDR2 are SGHAT and FQNNGV. RNA transcripts yielded amplified TCR beta CDR3 regions. The study used the HTBI primer set for a first-round RT-PCR of the TCR CDR3. TCRdb analysed the multiplex PCR reads with MiXCR anew, one entry per CDR3 protein. The sample comprises over 400,000 distinct CDR3 sequences, about 14% of which are singletons, and approximately 13% rests with the top ten. This clonotype has at least ten counts.

This clonotype was sampled from a man aged 18 to 30 with Graves' ophthalmopathy. The rearrangement links TRBV11-2 to TRBJ2-7; TRBD2 matches at 9 bases. Sequencing was done on a sample of blood. CDR3 sequence reads: CASSLDHRTSVHYEQYF. The DNA for the CDR3 is TGTGCCAGCAGCTTAGATCATAGGACTAGCGTTCACTACGAGCAGTACTTC.